This passage covers 21 T cell receptor beta chains from one sample sequenced in a study of blood T cell repertoires in COVID-19 (dated by TCRdb to the early 2020s). Library generation was performed with the immunoSEQ multiplex PCR assay. Not all clones reach the TCRdb copy of this immuneACCESS table, which keeps in-frame sequences only. Checked studies attribute under half of the gap to unresolved V genes and leave the rest unexplained. The sample profile shows 300,000 or so clones; roughly 90% of them were found once. The top ten clonotypes cover 2.2% of the sample. Sequences were obtained from peripheral blood. The receptor set was obtained from a woman aged 30 to 39 with COVID-19, enrolled during active disease.

J is TRBJ1-5 and V is TRBV2; TRBD1 matches at 8 bases. V lost 3 bases, J lost 13 bases, and 8 bases stayed unmatched. Germline V gene sequence: CDR1 SNHLY, CDR2 FYNNEI. This CDR3 is 13 amino acids long. CDR3 sequence (DNA): TGTGCCAGCAGTGAGTGGTCCCGGGACAGGCAGCATTTT. This translates into CASSEWSRDRQHF.

The V call is TRBV6-1, the J call TRBJ1-1; D is perhaps TRBD1 (5 bases). V was pared by 3 bases and J by 7 bases, with 12 bases between. The germline V gene encodes CDR1 MNHNS and CDR2 SASEGT. This CDR3 has 13 amino acids. CDR3: CASSDADGGEAFF. The CDR3 region has the DNA TGTGCCAGCAGTGACGCAGACGGGGGTGAAGCTTTCTTT.

This chain joins TRBV18 and TRBJ1-3, with TRBD1 identical over 10 bases. V trimming: 3 bases; J trimming: 8 bases; junction bases outside the gene matches: 7. The CDR3 is 15 residues long. The germline gives CDR1 KGHSH, CDR2 LQKENI. The CDR3 spells CASSPPSDRGHTIYF. The CDR3 bases are TGTGCCAGCTCACCTCCCTCAGACAGGGGGCACACCATATATTTT. Based on the CDR3 plus reference TRBV18 and TRBJ1-3, the full variable domain is NAGVMQNPRHLVRRRGQEARLRCSPMKGHSHVYWYRQLPEEGLKFMVYLQKENIIDESGMPKERFSAEFPKEGPSILRIQQVVRGDSAAYFCASSPPSDRGHTIYFGEGSWLTVV.

In its sample, this clone was seen a few times. The rearrangement uses TRBV28 and TRBJ2-7, with D possibly being TRBD1 (5 bases). Trimming left V 2 bases short and J 4 bases short, with 9 bases between. Looked up from germline, CDR1 is MDHEN and CDR2 is SYDVKM. CDR3 length equals 13 residues. The DNA for the CDR3 is TGTGCCAGCAGTTTACCACAGGATTACGAGCAGTACTTC. It codes for CASSLPQDYEQYF.

The chain uses TRBV10-1 and TRBJ2-3; perhaps TRBD2 as D (6 bases). The V gene lost 4 bases and the J gene lost 1 base, with 12 bases spanning the gap. Germline CDR1 reads WNHNN; CDR2 reads SYGVQD (reference sequence). The CDR3 has 15 amino acids. CDR3 sequence (DNA): TGCGCCAGCAGTGTCGGGGGAGCCGGCACAGATACGCAGTATTTT. It codes for CASSVGGAGTDTQYF.

V gene TRBV7-9 combines with J gene TRBJ1-5; D is unclear. Germline CDR1 reads SEHNR; CDR2 reads FQNEAQ (reference sequence). This CDR3 contains 15 residues. With 4 bases removed from V and 3 bases from J, the gap between germline ends came to 13 bases. The CDR3 DNA reads as TGTGCCAGCAGCTCGTCTCGGTTCCTCAATCAGCCCCAGCATTTT. Protein sequence: CASSSSRFLNQPQHF.

The chain uses TRBV2 and TRBJ2-3; tentative D call: TRBD2 (7 bases). Germline V gene sequence: CDR1 SNHLY, CDR2 FYNNEI. The CDR3 runs 16 residues. Deletions cut 10 bases from V and 2 bases from J, with 22 bases between. The CDR3 loop is CATQTGGGRVTDTQYF. The CDR3 nucleotides are TGTGCCACCCAGACTGGGGGGGGCCGGGTCACAGATACGCAGTATTTT.

The gene calls are TRBV24-1 and TRBJ2-2, with D maybe TRBD2 (6 bases). The length of the CDR3 is 14 residues. Germline CDR1 and CDR2: KGHDR and SFDVKD. Trimming removed 7 bases at V and 1 base at J, with 9 bases between. The DNA for the CDR3 is TGTGCCACCAGGGGACTCATGAACACCGGGGAGCTGTTTTTT. It is translated as CATRGLMNTGELFF.

Only one count was recorded for this clone. This rearrangement joins TRBV5-4 to TRBJ2-3; 8 bases align to TRBD2. The CDR3 runs 16 residues. The junction had 5 bases not matched to a gene; V was cut back by 2 bases and J by 0 bases. Germline CDR1 is SGHNT and CDR2 is YYREEE (reference sequence). The CDR3 coding sequence is TGTGCCAGCAGCTTACAAGCGGGAGCTAGCACAGATACGCAGTATTTT. Translating gives CASSLQAGASTDTQYF.

The rearrangement uses TRBV5-4 and TRBJ1-6; D is perhaps TRBD1 (5 bases). V dropped 4 bases and J dropped 5 bases, with 13 bases sitting between them. Germline loops: CDR1 SGHNT, CDR2 YYREEE (reference sequence). The CDR3 is 15 amino acids. This chain's CDR3 is CASSPRGSNNSPLHF. The CDR3 nucleotides are TGTGCCAGCAGCCCTAGGGGTTCCAATAATTCACCCCTCCACTTT.

CDR3 loop: CASTPGGTYGYTF. Here the CDR3 DNA reads TGTGCCAGCACCCCGGGAGGGACCTATGGCTACACCTTC. The V gene is TRBV27, the J gene TRBJ1-2, with D possibly TRBD1 on 5 matching bases. The germline V gene has CDR1 MNHEY and CDR2 SMNVEV (reference sequence). This CDR3 contains 13 residues. Trimming left V 7 bases short and J 4 bases short, with 13 bases between.

The chain employs TRBV5-4 and TRBJ1-2, with D possibly being TRBD1 (5 bases). The germline V gene encodes CDR1 SGHNT and CDR2 YYREEE (reference sequence). The V gene lost 0 bases and the J gene lost 8 bases, with 11 bases spanning the gap. The CDR3 has 13 residues. In DNA, the CDR3 is TGTGCCAGCAGCTTGGATCCAGGGTTGGGCTACACCTTC. As protein: CASSLDPGLGYTF.

The genes are TRBV18 and TRBJ1-1; no clear D. The CDR3 runs to 14 residues. Trimming stripped 0 bases from V and 1 base from J, with 6 bases between. From germline, CDR1 is KGHSH and CDR2 LQKENI. CDR3 in amino acids: CASSPPERNTEAFF. For the CDR3, the DNA is TGTGCCAGCTCACCACCGGAGCGGAACACTGAAGCTTTCTTT.

This chain joins TRBV7-2 and TRBJ2-1; TRBD1 matches 7 bases. The CDR3 has 16 residues. V trimming: 2 bases; J trimming: 7 bases; junction bases outside the gene matches: 11. Germline CDR1 SGHTA, CDR2 FQGNSA. The CDR3 reads CASSLKGAGLRNEQFF. The DNA for the CDR3 is TGTGCCAGCAGCTTAAAGGGGGCAGGGTTAAGAAATGAGCAGTTCTTC.

The gene calls are TRBV5-8 and TRBJ2-1; TRBD1 is a possible D gene (5 bases). CDR1 and CDR2 from the germline V gene are SGHTS and YDEGEE. The V and J ends lost 2 bases and 3 bases respectively, with 6 bases between them. This CDR3 has 13 residues. CDR3 sequence (DNA): TGTGCCAGCAGCTTTACAGGCTACAATGAGCAGTTCTTC. Protein product: CASSFTGYNEQFF.

The chain links TRBV11-2 to TRBJ2-2; the D gene is possibly TRBD1 (5 bases). Deletions cut 2 bases from V and 4 bases from J, with 17 bases between. Germline values: CDR1 SGHAT, CDR2 FQNNGV. The CDR3 covers 17 residues. The CDR3 sequence is CASSLLIGDTSTGELFF. The CDR3 nucleotides read TGTGCCAGCAGCTTATTAATAGGGGATACGAGCACCGGGGAGCTGTTTTTT. Using reference TRBV11-2 and TRBJ2-2 for the parts outside the CDR3, the full variable domain is EAGVAQSPRYKIIEKRQSVAFWCNPISGHATLYWYQQILGQGPKLLIQFQNNGVVDDSQLPKDRFSAERLKGVDSTLKIQPAKLEDSAVYLCASSLLIGDTSTGELFFGEGSRLTVL.

The gene calls are TRBV5-6 and TRBJ2-1; maybe TRBD1 (5 bases). The CDR3 runs 12 residues. V lost 4 bases, J lost 8 bases, and 10 bases lay in between. Germline assignment: CDR1 SGHDT and CDR2 YYEEEE. The CDR3, as DNA: TGTGCCAGCAGCCCAGGGTGGGATGAGCAGTTCTTC. It is translated as CASSPGWDEQFF.

The chain carries TRBV10-3 and TRBJ2-7; TRBD2 agrees at 10 bases. In germline, CDR1 is ENHRY, CDR2 SYGVKD. The CDR3 has 12 amino acids. V was clipped by 11 bases and J by 4 bases; unmatched bases: 5. The CDR3 coding sequence is TGTGCCGTCGGGACTAGCGTTTACGAGCAGTACTTC. Its protein is CAVGTSVYEQYF.

This chain uses TRBV5-4 with TRBJ2-1; TRBD1 matches 9 bases. The J segment lost 8 bases and the V segment lost 4 bases, leaving 4 bases of the junction unmatched. Germline V lookup: CDR1 SGHNT, CDR2 YYREEE (reference sequence). This CDR3 region has 13 residues. The CDR3 nucleotides read TGTGCCAGCAGCGCACAGGGGGCCGATGAGCAGTTCTTC. Amino acids: CASSAQGADEQFF.

The genes are TRBV5-1 and TRBJ1-4, with 7 bases aligning to TRBD1. Per germline, CDR1 SGHRS and CDR2 YFSETQ. The CDR3 is 16 amino acids. The V segment lost 4 bases and the J segment 0 bases; nucleotides outside the gene matches: 6. The CDR3 DNA is TGCGCCAGCAGCGAAACAGGGGACCCAACTAATGAAAAACTGTTTTTT. Translation: CASSETGDPTNEKLFF.

Only a few counts were recorded for this clone. A read error may account for a junction end that differs from germline. This chain joins TRBV19 and TRBJ2-3, with D possibly matching TRBD1 (5 bases). The germline gives CDR1 LNHDA, CDR2 SQIVND (reference sequence). The CDR3 spans 15 residues. CDR3 residues: CASSLDSISTDTQYF. As DNA, the CDR3 is TGTGCCAGTAGTCTAGACAGTATTAGCACAGATACGCAGTATTTT.